A selection of T cell receptor beta chains follows, all from one sample in a study of early T cells in non-severe SARS-CoV-2 infection. TCRdb re-called the 5' RACE reads with MiXCR, one entry per CDR3 protein. The data contain 25,000 to 30,000 distinct CDR3 sequences, more than 4% of them singletons. The specimen sequenced was whole blood. These receptor sequences come from an adult who was a healthcare worker with PCR-confirmed SARS-CoV-2 infection or an uninfected control (not recorded which). Each CDR3 is given with its conserved first and last residue. The order of the fields is V gene, J gene, clone size, D gene, CDR3 DNA, CDR3 protein. A D gene is named only where the DNA matches it firmly. Clone sizes are given selectively: once, few, many, or a class where the clone is expanded.

V: TRBV3-1
J: TRBJ2-7
size: many
D: TRBD1
DNA: TGTGCCAGCAGCCTCGTTGGGACAGGGACCTACGAGCAGTACTTC
CDR3: CASSLVGTGTYEQYF

V: TRBV6-2/TRBV6-3
J: TRBJ2-7
size: many
D: .
DNA: TGTGCCAGCAGTTACTCCTCCTACGAGCAGTACTTC
CDR3: CASSYSSYEQYF

V: TRBV28
J: TRBJ1-4
size: .
D: TRBD1
DNA: TGTGCCAGCAGAGACAGGGCGCGGAATGAAAAACTGTTTTTT
CDR3: CASRDRARNEKLFF

V: TRBV5-1
J: TRBJ1-5
size: many
D: .
DNA: TGCGCCAGCAGCCCGGCAGGGGATCAGCCCCAGCATTTT
CDR3: CASSPAGDQPQHF

V: TRBV29-1
J: TRBJ2-1
size: few
D: TRBD2
DNA: TGCAGCGTTGAACGGGAGGGCTTGAATGAGCAGTTCTTC
CDR3: CSVEREGLNEQFF

V: TRBV24-1
J: TRBJ2-3
size: many
D: .
DNA: TGTGCCACCAGTGATTTTGTGGCGGGGACGTCGGATACGCAGTATTTT
CDR3: CATSDFVAGTSDTQYF

V: TRBV29-1
J: TRBJ2-2
size: many
D: TRBD2
DNA: TGCAGCGTTGCGGGCGGGAGAGGAACCGGGGAGCTGTTTTTT
CDR3: CSVAGGRGTGELFF

V: TRBV6-6
J: TRBJ2-1
size: many
D: TRBD1
DNA: TGTGCCAGCAGTTCCCCAGGGGGCAATGAGCAGTTCTTC
CDR3: CASSSPGGNEQFF

V: TRBV12-3/TRBV12-4
J: TRBJ1-5
size: many
D: .
DNA: TGTGCCAGCAGTTTAGGCTACGGGGGCAATCAGCCCCAGCATTTT
CDR3: CASSLGYGGNQPQHF

V: TRBV11-3
J: TRBJ2-2
size: many
D: .
DNA: TGTGCCAGCAGCCCCACCCGAGGGTTCGTCGGCACCGGGGAGCTGTTTTTT
CDR3: CASSPTRGFVGTGELFF

V: TRBV28
J: TRBJ1-5
size: .
D: TRBD1
DNA: TGTGCCAGCAGTTTATTCGGCAGGGGGGAGAATCAGCCCCAGCATTTT
CDR3: CASSLFGRGENQPQHF

V: TRBV6-1
J: TRBJ2-6
size: many
D: .
DNA: TGTGCCAGCAGTGAGAGGGATTGGGTCAGGCGCTCTGGGGCCAACGTCCTGACTTTC
CDR3: CASSERDWVRRSGANVLTF

V: TRBV5-5
J: TRBJ2-7
size: many
D: .
DNA: TGTGCCAGCAGCTTGGGGGCAGGCTCCTACGAGCAGTACTTC
CDR3: CASSLGAGSYEQYF

V: TRBV7-9
J: TRBJ2-1
size: few
D: .
DNA: TGTGCCAGCAGCTTAAGACCCGCTGAGCAGTTCTTC
CDR3: CASSLRPAEQFF

V: TRBV19
J: TRBJ2-6
size: many
D: .
DNA: TGTGCCAGTAGTATGCGGGCTCCATCTGGGGCCAACGTCCTGACTTTC
CDR3: CASSMRAPSGANVLTF

V: TRBV18
J: TRBJ1-1
size: few
D: .
DNA: TGTGCCAGCTCACCACCGAGGGGCTGGACTGAAGCTTTCTTT
CDR3: CASSPPRGWTEAFF

V: TRBV7-2
J: TRBJ2-7
size: many
D: .
DNA: TGTGCCAGCAGCTCGGACCGTCGGTTAGGCGAGCAGTACTTC
CDR3: CASSSDRRLGEQYF

V: TRBV7-9
J: TRBJ1-6
size: .
D: TRBD1
DNA: TGTGCCAGCAGCGCATCTTCCGGGACAGGGGCTTCACCCCTCCACTTT
CDR3: CASSASSGTGASPLHF

V: TRBV28
J: TRBJ2-7
size: many
D: TRBD1
DNA: TGTGCCAGCAGTTTACGAGCCGGGACAGTCTCCTACGAGCAGTACTTC
CDR3: CASSLRAGTVSYEQYF

V: TRBV7-6
J: TRBJ2-7
size: many
D: TRBD2
DNA: TGTGCCAGCAGCTGGGCCGTTGGCGGGAGTGACTACGAGCAGTACTTC
CDR3: CASSWAVGGSDYEQYF

V: TRBV4-2
J: TRBJ2-1
size: .
D: TRBD2
DNA: TGTGCCAGCAGCTGGGCTCTAGCGGGGAGGGGGCGATCTGATGAGCAGTTCTTC
CDR3: CASSWALAGRGRSDEQFF

V: TRBV7-2
J: TRBJ2-7
size: few
D: TRBD2
DNA: TGTGCCAGCAGTCCTACCCTAGCGGTAAGCTACGAGCAGTACTTC
CDR3: CASSPTLAVSYEQYF

V: TRBV4-3
J: TRBJ2-7
size: many
D: .
DNA: TGCGCCAGCAGCCAAGCAGGGAGTGGTGGCGAGCAGTACTTC
CDR3: CASSQAGSGGEQYF

V: TRBV10-3
J: TRBJ1-1
size: many
D: .
DNA: TGTGCCATCAGTCGCGACAGGCTGAACACTGAAGCTTTCTTT
CDR3: CAISRDRLNTEAFF

V: TRBV27
J: TRBJ1-2
size: many
D: TRBD1
DNA: TGTGCCAGCAGTTTATCCGGACAGGGGGCTAGAAGCTATGGCTACACCTTC
CDR3: CASSLSGQGARSYGYTF

V: TRBV27
J: TRBJ2-1
size: many
D: .
DNA: TGTGCCAGCAGTTTCCGCTTACCTCCGGGGCGCCTGGTCAGCTCCTACAATGAGCAGTTCTTC
CDR3: CASSFRLPPGRLVSSYNEQFF

V: TRBV20-1
J: TRBJ1-3
size: many
D: TRBD1
DNA: TGCAGTGCTAGTAGACAGGGGGCTGGAAACACCATATATTTT
CDR3: CSASRQGAGNTIYF

V: TRBV25-1
J: TRBJ2-4
size: many
D: .
DNA: TGTGCCAGCAGTGTAGGTCGAGGGCGAAACATTCAGTACTTC
CDR3: CASSVGRGRNIQYF

V: TRBV12-3/TRBV12-4
J: TRBJ2-3
size: few
D: TRBD1
DNA: TGTGCCAGCAGTTTTGGACAGGGGACAGATACGCAGTATTTT
CDR3: CASSFGQGTDTQYF

V: TRBV11-2
J: TRBJ2-7
size: many
D: .
DNA: TGTGCCAGCAGCCGTAACTACGAGCAGTACTTC
CDR3: CASSRNYEQYF

V: TRBV4-2
J: TRBJ2-6
size: many
D: .
DNA: TGTGCCAGCAGCCAAGCCCCGACAGCCAGCTCTGGGGCCAACGTCCTGACTTTC
CDR3: CASSQAPTASSGANVLTF

V: TRBV24-1
J: TRBJ1-3
size: many
D: .
DNA: TGTGCCACCCTGGTGGACAGTGTCTTCTCTGGAAACACCATATATTTT
CDR3: CATLVDSVFSGNTIYF

V: TRBV9
J: TRBJ2-7
size: many
D: .
DNA: TGTGCCAGCAGCGTAGGGCCCCCACAACACTCCTACGAGCAGTACTTC
CDR3: CASSVGPPQHSYEQYF

V: TRBV6-1
J: TRBJ1-6
size: many
D: .
DNA: TGTGCCAGCATGTCAGGGGTGTTTAGGCCCCTCCACTTT
CDR3: CASMSGVFRPLHF

V: TRBV20-1
J: TRBJ2-7
size: .
D: .
DNA: TGCAGTGCCTTTAAGGCAATTACCTACGAGCAGTACTTC
CDR3: CSAFKAITYEQYF

V: TRBV5-1
J: TRBJ2-2
size: many
D: .
DNA: TGCGCCAGCAGCAGGACTGCCGGGGAGCTGTTTTTT
CDR3: CASSRTAGELFF

V: TRBV24-1
J: TRBJ1-5
size: many
D: .
DNA: TGTGCCACCAGAGGACCACCGGGATCGACCCAGCATTTT
CDR3: CATRGPPGSTQHF

V: TRBV4-2
J: TRBJ2-7
size: medium-sized
D: .
DNA: TGTGCCAGCAGCCCTCCCCGAGGCCACGAGCAGTACTTC
CDR3: CASSPPRGHEQYF

V: TRBV20-1
J: TRBJ2-1
size: many
D: TRBD1
DNA: TGCAGTGCTCAGGGACAGCCGTCCTACAATGAGCAGTTCTTC
CDR3: CSAQGQPSYNEQFF

V: TRBV2
J: TRBJ1-1
size: few
D: .
DNA: TGTGCCAGCGCCCGGGACTTTAACACTGAAGCTTTCTTT
CDR3: CASARDFNTEAFF

V: TRBV28
J: TRBJ1-1
size: few
D: .
DNA: TGTGCCAGCTTCCGGGGAGTTGGGACTGAAGCTTTCTTT
CDR3: CASFRGVGTEAFF

V: TRBV10-3
J: TRBJ2-1
size: .
D: .
DNA: TGTGCCATCAGTGAGGACGTCTACAATGAGCAGTTCTTC
CDR3: CAISEDVYNEQFF

V: TRBV5-1
J: TRBJ2-3
size: many
D: .
DNA: TGCGCCAGCAGCTTTAGCGGACTCGCTAGCACAGATACGCAGTATTTT
CDR3: CASSFSGLASTDTQYF

V: TRBV23-1
J: TRBJ2-3
size: few
D: .
DNA: TGCGCCAGCAGTCAATTAGATTGTACTTCCACAGATACGCAGTATTTT
CDR3: CASSQLDCTSTDTQYF

V: TRBV19
J: TRBJ1-2
size: many
D: .
DNA: TGTGCCAGTAGTATACCCGGAGCTAACTATGGCTACACCTTC
CDR3: CASSIPGANYGYTF

V: TRBV19
J: TRBJ2-1
size: many
D: TRBD2
DNA: TGTGCCAGTAGCCGGTTAGCGGGAGACGACAATGAGCAGTTCTTC
CDR3: CASSRLAGDDNEQFF

V: TRBV7-8
J: TRBJ2-1
size: .
D: TRBD1
DNA: TGTGCCAGCAGCGCCCAGGGACAGGGGTTGGGTGAGCAGTTCTTC
CDR3: CASSAQGQGLGEQFF

V: TRBV7-2
J: TRBJ1-1
size: .
D: .
DNA: TGTGCCAGCAGTTACGACGGGAGGACTGAAGTTTTCTTT
CDR3: CASSYDGRTEVFF

V: TRBV5-5
J: TRBJ2-5
size: many
D: TRBD2
DNA: TGTGCCAGCAGCTTTGCTGATATGACTAGCGGGAGGAAGACCCAGTACTTC
CDR3: CASSFADMTSGRKTQYF

V: TRBV6-2/TRBV6-3
J: TRBJ2-7
size: many
D: TRBD1
DNA: TGTGCCAGCAGCCCCCGGACAGGGATCTACTACGAGCAGTACTTC
CDR3: CASSPRTGIYYEQYF

V: TRBV7-9
J: TRBJ2-1
size: few
D: .
DNA: TGTGCCAGCAGCTTAGTCTACGGAAATGAGCAGTTCTTC
CDR3: CASSLVYGNEQFF

V: TRBV28
J: TRBJ2-5
size: many
D: .
DNA: TGTGCCAGCAGGGGGGCCCCGCATCAAGAGACCCAGTACTTC
CDR3: CASRGAPHQETQYF

V: TRBV19
J: TRBJ2-1
size: .
D: .
DNA: TGTGCCAGTAGTATAGTTTTGTACGGAAAGAGCTCCTACAATGAGCAGTTCTTC
CDR3: CASSIVLYGKSSYNEQFF

V: TRBV3-1
J: TRBJ2-1
size: many
D: TRBD2
DNA: TGTGCCAGCAGCCCCGGGCTAGCGGGGGTGGGCTTAGAGCAGTTCTTC
CDR3: CASSPGLAGVGLEQFF

V: TRBV25-1
J: TRBJ2-1
size: many
D: TRBD2
DNA: TGTGCCAGCAGTGGGGTTAGCGGGAATGAGCAGTTCTTC
CDR3: CASSGVSGNEQFF

V: TRBV6-4
J: TRBJ2-1
size: many
D: .
DNA: TGTGCCAGCAGTGACTCGAGAGCCACCCGTCGGGCAATTTTTAATTTCTTC
CDR3: CASSDSRATRRAIFNFF

V: TRBV10-3
J: TRBJ2-3
size: many
D: .
DNA: TGTGCCATCACCGGGGCGCTGACAGATACGCAGTATTTT
CDR3: CAITGALTDTQYF

V: TRBV7-6
J: TRBJ2-5
size: many
D: TRBD2
DNA: TGTGCCAGCAGTCTCACCTTAGCGGGAGGGAGGGAGACCCAGTACTTC
CDR3: CASSLTLAGGRETQYF

V: TRBV7-6
J: TRBJ1-1
size: few
D: .
DNA: TGTGCCAGCAGCTCGGGGGCTCCCGAAGCTTTCTTT
CDR3: CASSSGAPEAFF